The clone carrying this T cell receptor (beta chain) was detected a few times. Its antigen is not identified. This entry comes from a study of T cells after yellow fever vaccination. On the study more broadly: For low cell numbers, libraries were made with SMART-Seq v4 Ultra Low Input.

General study findings and limits: Abundant contaminating clonotypes from the bulk population could appear in FACS-sorted repertoires.

A process of 5'RACE template switching, which added a universal primer site and UMIs, was used to make TCR cDNA. TCRdb reprocessed the 5' RACE reads with MiXCR, giving one entry per CDR3 protein. This table has 250,000 or so distinct CDR3 sequences, approximately 6.3% appearing once. V dropped 1 base and J dropped 16; count of bases not matched to a gene: 9. Germline CDR1 reads DFQATT; CDR2 reads SNEGSKA (reference sequence). This CDR3 is built from 13 residues. Specimen: CD4+ T cells sorted from PBMCs, collected on the day of the yellow fever booster vaccination. The receptor was derived from a man in his thirties or forties who received the YFV17D yellow fever vaccine. The chain recombines TRBV20-1 with TRBJ1-4; 10 bases map to TRBD1. The CDR3 reads CSARGQGANPPFF. The CDR3, as DNA: TGCAGTGCTAGAGGACAGGGGGCGAACCCTCCGTTTTTT.